The clone carrying this T cell receptor (beta chain) was found once. In the source study's methods: Amplified reference gene primers provided the basis for estimating nucleated cell counts. Sequencing used immunoSEQ multiplex PCR; TCRdb keeps in-frame clones, though not all of them. The DNA gave D and trimming, while V, J and clone size come from that table. This table holds over 25,000 clones, roughly 88% found once. These data come from a study of blood T cell repertoires in COVID-19. Study information: Acute and convalescent COVID-19 specimens originated in the United States, Italy and Spain. T cells, B-cell-depleted T cells, or PBMCs provided the cDNA or gDNA that served as material.

V dropped 7 bases and J dropped 4 bases, with 14 bases sitting between them. The germline V gene has CDR1 KGHSY and CDR2 FQNENV. The CDR3 has 14 amino acids. The chain has TRBV16 and TRBJ2-1, with a weak D call TRBD1 (5 bases). Sequencing used peripheral blood. The TCR originated in an older man with acute or convalescent COVID-19. The CDR3 bases are TGTGCCAGCACAATCAGGGTGGGATACAATGAGCAGTTCTTC. Translating it yields CASTIRVGYNEQFF.